This record looks at one TCR beta chain sequence and its context. Repertoires were generated with immunoSEQ multiplex PCR, while TCRdb's copy carries only in-frame clones and drops some. Of some 52,000 clones listed, roughly 90% are singletons. The record originates from a study of OX40 agonist ivuxolimab in advanced cancers. Germline values: CDR1 MNHEY, CDR2 SVGAGI. The CDR3 runs 16 residues. The ends lost 2 bases at V and 0 bases at J; junction bases unmatched: 3. The starting material was CD4+ or CD8+ T cells sorted from blood, obtained in a trial of the OX40 agonist ivuxolimab. This clonotype was sampled from an adult with an advanced solid tumor such as melanoma, head and neck, liver or kidney cancer. This chain links TRBV6-5 with TRBJ1-3, with 8 bases fitting TRBD1. The DNA of the CDR3 is TGTGCCAGCAGTTACCACAGGGGGAGCTCTGGAAACACCATATATTTT. Protein: CASSYHRGSSGNTIYF.